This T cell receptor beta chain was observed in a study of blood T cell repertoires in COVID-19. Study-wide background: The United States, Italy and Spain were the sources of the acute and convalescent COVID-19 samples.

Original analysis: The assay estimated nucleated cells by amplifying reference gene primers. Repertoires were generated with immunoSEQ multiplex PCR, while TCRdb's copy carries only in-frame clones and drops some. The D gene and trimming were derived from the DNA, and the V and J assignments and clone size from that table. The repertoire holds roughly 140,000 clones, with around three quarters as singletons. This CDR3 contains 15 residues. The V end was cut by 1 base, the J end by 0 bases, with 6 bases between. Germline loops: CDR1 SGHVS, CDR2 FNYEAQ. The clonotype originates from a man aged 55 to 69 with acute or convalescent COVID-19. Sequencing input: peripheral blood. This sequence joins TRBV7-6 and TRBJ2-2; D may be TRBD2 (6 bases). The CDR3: CASSLGLANTGELFF. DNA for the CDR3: TGTGCCAGCAGCTTAGGACTAGCGAACACCGGGGAGCTGTTTTTT.